This record concerns one TCR beta chain sequence. In its sample, this clonotype was seen a few times. Its target antigen remains unknown. No much larger clone is present one base from it, and per-base qualities are unavailable. The entry originates in a study of response to subunit inactivated influenza vaccine (dated by TCRdb to the late 2010s). Background on the whole study: The study used deep quantitative T cell receptor repertoire profiling to track responses to a trivalent subunit inactivated influenza vaccine. Results and caveats for the whole study, not just this receptor: The authors suggested that each seasonal influenza vaccination may recruit only a limited number of new T cells.

The germline V end is reduced by 4 bases and the J end by 3 bases; junction bases left unmatched: 9. From its cysteine to its phenylalanine, the CDR3 spans 16 amino acids. Solely the CDR3 DNA is kept, with 48 bases framed from the first base. The germline V gene provides CDR1 KGHSH and CDR2 LQKENI. The library was generated by RT-PCR. TCRdb shows the sequencer as Illumina HiSeq 2500. TCRdb itself trimmed the public reads at Q25 with fastp, ran MiXCR and retained productive beta chains. CDR3 protein sequences are deduplicated, and each keeps its most common genes and DNA. This sample comprises hundreds of thousands of distinct CDR3 sequences, approximately 12% of them detected only once. The ten largest clones add up to 10% of the sample.

Recombination joined TRBV18 with TRBJ2-1; 7 central bases correspond to TRBD1. The receptor was derived from a man aged 45-65 years who received an inactivated influenza vaccine. Donor details come from another sample of the same person, matched by shared clones. The sequences come from PBMCs from blood, collected on the day of vaccination. The bases are TGTGCCAGCTCACACCAAACAGGGGCCCTCTACAATGAGCAGTTCTTC. Translated, this is CASSHQTGALYNEQFF.